The present entry profiles one T cell receptor beta chain with its context. Its antigen remains undetermined. It has no much larger one-base neighbor in the sample; base qualities were not kept. Receptor amplification or capture employed the immunoSEQ multiplex PCR assay. This is the immuneACCESS table as TCRdb keeps it, with only in-frame sequences that have V and J called. A part of the clones is gone; compared with another copy, unresolved V genes explain less than half, and the rest is unexplained. The sample table records about 27,000 clones; approximately 91% of these occur just once. The ten largest clonotypes hold 8% to 9% of the sample. V loses 5 bases at its end and J loses 2 bases; junction bases beyond the gene matches: 6. The germline V gene (reference sequence) sets CDR1 to SEHNR and CDR2 to FQNEAQ. The CDR3 goes from the cysteine to the phenylalanine over 15 residues. Kept here is only the CDR3 DNA, which spans 45 bases and is read in frame from base 1.

The data were obtained in a study of T cell changes during pregnancy in multiple sclerosis (dated by TCRdb to between 2017 and 2020). The study in broad terms: The study examined how the T cell repertoire changed over the course of pregnancy in women with multiple sclerosis.

This chain joins TRBV7-9 to TRBJ1-5, with 7 bases aligning to TRBD1. The sequencing used CD8+ T cells from peripheral blood mononuclear cells, collected in the second trimester of pregnancy. This sequence originates from a female donor with multiple sclerosis, enrolled in a pregnancy study. This receptor has the CDR3 CASSRSGQGNQPQHF. The sequence in DNA is TGTGCCAGCAGCAGATCTGGACAGGGCAATCAGCCCCAGCATTTT.